The present T cell receptor (beta chain) was sequenced within a study of blood T cell repertoires in COVID-19. In the authors' workflow: Researchers report that nucleated cell counts were estimated from reference gene primer amplification. Only in-frame clones appear in the TCRdb table, and some are missing; sequencing was by immunoSEQ multiplex PCR. The V and J calls and clone size come from that table; D and trimming were worked out from the DNA. Of 85,000 to 100,000 clones listed, 85% to 90% are singletons. The sequence was obtained from a man aged 55 to 70 with acute or convalescent COVID-19. Sequenced material: peripheral blood.

The CDR3 DNA is TGTGCCAGCAGCTTAGGGGTGGAGTTCTATGGCTACACCTTC. It encodes CASSLGVEFYGYTF. The gene calls are TRBV7-2 and TRBJ1-2, with no clear D. The CDR3 sequence is 14 residues long. Germline V gene lookup returns CDR1 SGHTA and CDR2 FQGNSA. V was trimmed by 1 base and J by 4 bases, leaving 10 bases between them. Full variable domain (remainder filled in from reference TRBV7-2 and TRBJ1-2): GAGVSQSPSNKVTEKGKDVELRCDPISGHTALYWYRQSLGQGLEFLIYFQGNSAPDKSGLPSDRFSAERTGGSVSTLTIQRTQQEDSAVYLCASSLGVEFYGYTFGSGTRLTVV.